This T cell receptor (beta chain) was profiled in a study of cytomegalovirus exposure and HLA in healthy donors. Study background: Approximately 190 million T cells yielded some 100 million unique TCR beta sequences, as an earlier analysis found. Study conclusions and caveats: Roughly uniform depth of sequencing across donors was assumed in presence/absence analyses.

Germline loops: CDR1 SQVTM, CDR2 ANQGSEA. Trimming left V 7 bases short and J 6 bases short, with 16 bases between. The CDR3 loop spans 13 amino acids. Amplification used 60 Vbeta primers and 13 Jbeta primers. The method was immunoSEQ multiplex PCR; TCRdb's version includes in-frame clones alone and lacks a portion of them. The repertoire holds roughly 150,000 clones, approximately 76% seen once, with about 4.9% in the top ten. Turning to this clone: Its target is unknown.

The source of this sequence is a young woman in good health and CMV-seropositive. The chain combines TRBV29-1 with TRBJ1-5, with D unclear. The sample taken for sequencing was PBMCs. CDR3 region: CSAPYSLGQPQHF. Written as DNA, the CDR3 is TGCAGCGCCCCGTACTCCCTAGGTCAGCCCCAGCATTTT.